This TCR beta chain appears in the sequencing data of a study of cytomegalovirus exposure and HLA in healthy donors. Study-level background: In an early release, HLA-typed donors contributed some 88 million unique TCR sequences. Most genotyped donors, approximately 81% of 300 to 400, had Caucasian-associated genetic ancestry.

The PCR made use of 60 Vbeta and 13 Jbeta primers. Using immunoSEQ multiplex PCR, the repertoire was profiled, and TCRdb retains in-frame clones only, with some absent. The sample has 100,000 to 120,000 clones, 75% to 90% seen once. Broader study findings: In a later analysis, TCR beta V- and J-gene trimming showed a link to a missense DCLRE1C variant.

The CDR3 has 14 residues. With 2 bases removed from V and 5 bases from J, the gap between germline ends came to 13 bases. Per the germline V gene, CDR1 is SGHRS and CDR2 is YFSETQ. On this clone itself: Its antigen is still unknown.

Sample: PBMCs. V gene TRBV5-1 combines with J gene TRBJ1-1; possibly TRBD1 for D (6 bases). This sequence was found in a middle-aged man in good health and CMV-seronegative. The CDR3 sequence is CASSFPGAGTEAFF. Written as DNA, the CDR3 is TGCGCCAGCAGCTTCCCAGGGGCAGGGACTGAAGCTTTCTTT.